The rows below give T cell receptor beta chains drawn from one sample of a study of identical twins. TCRdb used MiXCR to reprocess the 5' RACE reads, holding one entry per CDR3 protein. The table has 600,000 to 800,000 distinct CDR3 sequences, about 20% seen once. The sample was also linked to a second study, of T cells expressing NK-cell markers.

The sequencing sample was made of PBMCs. These receptors were taken from a woman aged 18-29 years in good health. Each CDR3 is given with its conserved first and last residue. D genes are given only for firm matches. Size values are once, few and many counts, or a class for expanded clones, and some rows have none.

DNA	CDR3	D	V	size	J
TGTGCCAGCAGCTTAGAGGCAGCCCTCTCCTACGAGCAGTACTTC	CASSLEAALSYEQYF	-	TRBV7-9	many	TRBJ2-7
TGCAGCGGGGGTCATCAAGAGACCCAGTACTTC	CSGGHQETQYF	-	TRBV29-1	many	TRBJ2-5
TGTGCCAGCAGCTTAACAGGAGTGGAGACCCAGTACTTC	CASSLTGVETQYF	-	TRBV7-6	few	TRBJ2-5
TGCAGCGTAAGGGGGGGCACCTACGAGCAGTACTTC	CSVRGGTYEQYF	-	TRBV29-1	few	TRBJ2-7
TGTGCCAGCAGCCAAGATCGTTCGGATGAGCAGTTCTTC	CASSQDRSDEQFF	-	TRBV4-2	-	TRBJ2-1
TGTGCCAGCTCCCTCGAGCAGGGGAGCGAGACCCAGTACTTC	CASSLEQGSETQYF	-	TRBV6-1	-	TRBJ2-5
TGCAGTGCTACAGCGGGGGGAATGGATACGCAGTATTTT	CSATAGGMDTQYF	TRBD2	TRBV20-1	-	TRBJ2-3
TGTGCCACCAGTGATAATAGACGGGGGAACACCGGGGAGCTGTTTTTT	CATSDNRRGNTGELFF	-	TRBV24-1	-	TRBJ2-2
TGTGCCACCCTGAGAGTGACCGGCCCGTACGAGCAGTACTTC	CATLRVTGPYEQYF	-	TRBV10-3	-	TRBJ2-7
TGTGCCAGCAGCTTGGTCCGGGCAAACATGAACACTGAAGCTTTCTTT	CASSLVRANMNTEAFF	-	TRBV5-6	many	TRBJ1-1
TGCAGTGCTAGAAAGACAGGGCTGACTGAAGCTTTCTTT	CSARKTGLTEAFF	TRBD1	TRBV20-1	-	TRBJ1-1
TGCGCCAGCAGCTTGGGGGGACTAGCGGAGACCCAGTACTTC	CASSLGGLAETQYF	TRBD2	TRBV5-1	few	TRBJ2-5
TGTGCCAGCAGCCAGGACAGGACCGGGGAGCTGTTTTTT	CASSQDRTGELFF	TRBD1	TRBV7-2	-	TRBJ2-2
TGTGCCACTTCGAACAATATGGGGGACACTGAAGCTTTCTTT	CATSNNMGDTEAFF	-	TRBV10-3	-	TRBJ1-1
TGTGCCAGCAGTTATAGAGCCAGCACTAACTATGGCTACACCTTC	CASSYRASTNYGYTF	-	TRBV6-5	-	TRBJ1-2
TGTGCCAGCGGCAAGGAGACAGGCCGCTACGAGCAGTACTTC	CASGKETGRYEQYF	-	TRBV6-1	few	TRBJ2-7
TGTGCCAGCAGGATGGCATCTTCCTACGAGCAGTACTTC	CASRMASSYEQYF	-	TRBV25-1	few	TRBJ2-7
TGCGCCAGCAGTTTCAGGCTTTACACCGGGGAGCTGTTTTTT	CASSFRLYTGELFF	-	TRBV4-3	-	TRBJ2-2
TGTGCCACCCGGGACAGGGCCAATGAGCAGTTCTTC	CATRDRANEQFF	TRBD1	TRBV10-3	-	TRBJ2-1
TGTGCCAGCAGAGGACTAGCGGGAGGGCCGCAGGAGACCCAGTACTTC	CASRGLAGGPQETQYF	TRBD2	TRBV6-1	-	TRBJ2-5
TGTGCCAGCAGTTTAGGGGTGAGGGGATCTAACTATGGCTACACCTTC	CASSLGVRGSNYGYTF	-	TRBV12-3/TRBV12-4	many	TRBJ1-2
TGTGCCAGCAGTGACCCGATGGGGCGTGAGACCCAGTACTTC	CASSDPMGRETQYF	-	TRBV6-1	-	TRBJ2-5
TGTGCCAGCAGTTACTCAGACAGGACGATTGAGCAGTACTTC	CASSYSDRTIEQYF	-	TRBV6-5	few	TRBJ2-7
TGCAGTGCTAGTGCACATAGCAATCAGCCCCAGCATTTT	CSASAHSNQPQHF	-	TRBV20-1	many	TRBJ1-5
TGCAGTGCTAGGACCGGGACAGCTGAAGAGACCCAGTACTTC	CSARTGTAEETQYF	TRBD1	TRBV20-1	many	TRBJ2-5
TGTGCCAGCAACCCGAGGGGGGGACGCTATGGCTACACCTTC	CASNPRGGRYGYTF	-	TRBV7-2	-	TRBJ1-2
TGTGCCAGCAGCGTCGAAACGACTAGCGGGGGTTATGATGTGCAGTTCTTC	CASSVETTSGGYDVQFF	TRBD2	TRBV9	-	TRBJ2-1
TGCGCCAGCAGCCTCGGTCCCATTAGCGGATACGAGCAGTACTTC	CASSLGPISGYEQYF	-	TRBV5-1	-	TRBJ2-7
TGCGCCAGCAGTGGGTCGAATATCTACGAGCAGTACTTC	CASSGSNIYEQYF	-	TRBV10-1	few	TRBJ2-7
TGCGCCAGCAGCCAAGGAGCAGCCCAATACGAGCAGTACTTC	CASSQGAAQYEQYF	-	TRBV4-1	many	TRBJ2-7
TGTGCCAGCAGACGTAGCGGGAGCACAGATACGCAGTATTTT	CASRRSGSTDTQYF	TRBD2	TRBV6-2/TRBV6-3	many	TRBJ2-3
TGTGCCAGCAGCGTAACGGGGACCCCCCAAGAGACCCAGTACTTC	CASSVTGTPQETQYF	-	TRBV9	few	TRBJ2-5
TGCAGTGCTAGAGATATTAGGACAGGCCGCTACGAGCAGTACTTC	CSARDIRTGRYEQYF	TRBD1	TRBV20-1	few	TRBJ2-7
TGTGCCAGCAGCCAGAATAGGACGGATCAAGAGACCCAGTACTTC	CASSQNRTDQETQYF	-	TRBV3-1	-	TRBJ2-5
TGTGCCAGCAGCCTGCGGGACAGGGGAATCTCCTACGAGCAGTACTTC	CASSLRDRGISYEQYF	TRBD1	TRBV11-3	few	TRBJ2-7
TGTGCCAGCAGCCCCCCGACCGGGGGTAGTAGGCCCCTCCACTTT	CASSPPTGGSRPLHF	-	TRBV7-2	few	TRBJ1-6